This T cell receptor (beta chain) was observed in a study of shared clonotypes between healthy human individuals. Germline loops: CDR1 SGHRS, CDR2 YFSETQ. Trimming pared 4 bases from V and 2 bases from J, leaving 12 bases between. The CDR3 is 14 amino acids. The method was immunoSEQ multiplex PCR; TCRdb's version includes in-frame clones alone and lacks a portion of them. The sample lists a few million clones, around nine tenths occurring once. CD4+ cell separation produced CD45RA+ naive and CD45RA-negative memory subsets. The TCR was taken from a man younger than 35 in good health. Sample: naive CD4+ T cells sorted from blood. As for subset: CD45RA+ positively selected. This chain links TRBV5-1 with TRBJ2-5; D may be TRBD1 or TRBD2 (5 bases each). CDR3 coding DNA: TGCGCCAGCAGCCGGGGCAACTCACAAGAGACCCAGTACTTC. This sequence encodes CASSRGNSQETQYF.